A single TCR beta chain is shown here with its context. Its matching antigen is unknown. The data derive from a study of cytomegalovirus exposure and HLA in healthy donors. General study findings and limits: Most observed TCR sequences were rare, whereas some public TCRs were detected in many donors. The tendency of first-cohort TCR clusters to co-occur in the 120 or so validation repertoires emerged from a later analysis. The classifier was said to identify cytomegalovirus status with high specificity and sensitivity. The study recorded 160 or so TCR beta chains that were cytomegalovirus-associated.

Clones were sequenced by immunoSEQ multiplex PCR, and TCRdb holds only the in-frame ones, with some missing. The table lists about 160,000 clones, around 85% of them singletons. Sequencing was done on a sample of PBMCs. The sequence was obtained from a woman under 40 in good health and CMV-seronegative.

In nucleotides, the CDR3 is TGTGCCAGCAGACCCGGGACAGGGGGTGAAAAACTGTTTTTT. It codes for CASRPGTGGEKLFF. The genes are TRBV6-5 and TRBJ1-4; TRBD1 agrees at 11 bases. V trimming: 6 bases; J trimming: 7 bases; junction bases outside the gene matches: 4. Per germline, CDR1 MNHEY and CDR2 SVGAGI. This CDR3 comprises 14 residues.